This T cell receptor beta chain is from a study of monozygotic twins with inflammatory bowel disease. General observations from the study: IBD patients displayed reduced TCRbeta diversity (inverse Simpson) when set against healthy co-twins.

For this clonotype: Its specificity is not known.

TCRdb reworked the 5' RACE reads into one entry per CDR3 protein, no DNA. The sample is made up of more than 300,000 distinct CDR3 sequences, and the top ten hold around 2.6% of it. The sequenced material came from blood. The TCR comes from a human donor with ulcerative colitis or Crohn's disease, or a healthy co-twin of an affected twin (not recorded which).

The CDR3 loop is CASSSGQGDNSPLHF. The chain recombines TRBV5-1 with TRBJ1-6; the D call from TCRdb, TRBD1, cannot be confirmed without DNA. The CDR3 contains 15 residues. The germline V gene encodes CDR1 SGHRS and CDR2 YFSETQ.